The subject of this entry is one TCR beta chain. Its specificity is not known. The data originate from a study of cytomegalovirus exposure and HLA in healthy donors. The V gene's germline CDR1 is MGHRA and CDR2 YSYEKL. The CDR3 is 18 residues long. J was trimmed by 0 bases and V by 3 bases; bases with no gene match: 11. The study, taken as a whole, reports: In a later analysis, HLA-C alleles had the fewest associated TCRs, DRB1 alleles the most. Available immune exposure information was restricted to CMV serostatus only. V- and J-gene trimming in TCR beta was tied to a missense DCLRE1C variant by an analysis performed later.

The PCR used 60 Vbeta and 13 Jbeta primers. Sequenced by immunoSEQ multiplex PCR; TCRdb stores in-frame clones only, minus some. Among about 150,000 clones listed, roughly 80% were seen once. Donors were ostensibly healthy at sampling, although undocumented immune exposures were probable. J is TRBJ2-7 and V is TRBV4-1; the match to TRBD1 covers 10 bases. This receptor was obtained from a woman in her forties in good health and CMV-seronegative. Sequenced material: PBMCs. The CDR3 DNA reads as TGCGCCAGCAGCCAGGGCGCTGGACAGGGGGTGAGCTCCTACGAGCAGTACTTC. The encoded protein is CASSQGAGQGVSSYEQYF.